The entry below gives a single TCR beta chain sequence along with its context. Its matching antigen is unknown. This record comes from a study of CXCR3-negative and CXCR3-positive naive CD8 T cells. Study-wide points: More hydrophobic TRB CDR3s occurred in CXCR3-positive than in CXCR3-negative naive cells.

Per the germline V gene, CDR1 is LGHNA and CDR2 is YSLEER. This CDR3 is built from 16 residues. Cells that were CD45RO-CCR7+CD27+CD95- constituted naive CD8+ T cells. Libraries of TRB cDNA were made by 5' RACE and carried UMIs. TCRdb reprocessed the 5' RACE reads, keeping one entry per CDR3 protein, no DNA. The ten most abundant clones cover around 0.7% of a sample with under 75,000 distinct CDR3 sequences. This rearrangement joins TRBV4-3 to TRBJ2-7; there is no DNA to check the TCRdb D call of TRBD2. This TCR derives from a human donor in good health. Some clones in this sample may be carry-over from other donors' samples. Sequencing input: naive CXCR3+ CD8+ T cells from blood. Indicated subset: CD45RO-CCR7+CD27+CD95- naive CD8+ T cells expressing CXCR3 (TNR3+). CDR3 amino acids: CASSQDAGTADYEQYF.